This T cell receptor (beta chain) was recovered during a study of CXCR3-negative and CXCR3-positive naive CD8 T cells. Carrying UMI labels, the TRB cDNA libraries were prepared through 5' RACE. TCRdb processed the 5' RACE reads again and assigns one entry to each CDR3 protein, with no DNA. In total, the table holds roughly 50,000 distinct CDR3 sequences. The clonotype was recovered from a human donor in good health. Some clones in this sample may be carry-over from other donors' samples. The sample comprised memory CD8+ T cells from blood.

The CDR3 sequence: CSAPGTSGNEQFF. The chain recombines TRBV20-1 with TRBJ2-1; TCRdb's D call of TRBD2 is untestable without DNA. CDR1 is DFQATT and CDR2 is SNEGSKA in the germline V gene (reference sequence). The CDR3 loop spans 13 amino acids.